The 5 T cell receptor beta chains reported below all come from one sample, sequenced in a study of long-term antiretroviral therapy in people with HIV. Researchers ran immunoSEQ v3.0 at survey level. This table comes from immunoSEQ multiplex PCR, and its TCRdb copy is limited to in-frame clones, with some not included. The table has 20,000 to 25,000 clones, about four fifths seen once. The source was unsorted PBMCs, collected less than 2.5 years after starting antiretroviral therapy. Receptors originate from a man aged 40-49 years with HIV.

In its sample, this clone was seen a few times. The V call is TRBV25-1, the J call TRBJ2-2, with D perhaps being TRBD1 or TRBD2 (5 bases each). The CDR3 sequence is 14 residues long. Trimming took 1 base from V and 6 from J, leaving 9 bases between them. Looked up from germline, CDR1 is MGHDK and CDR2 is SYGVNS. Written as DNA, the CDR3 is TGTGCCAGCAGTGAATCGATGGGGGCCGGGGAGCTGTTTTTT. Amino acids: CASSESMGAGELFF.

The rearrangement joins TRBV5-1 to TRBJ1-3, with 8 positions matching TRBD1. Germline CDR1 is SGHRS and CDR2 is YFSETQ. The CDR3 runs 15 residues. Trimming cost V 4 bases and J 3 bases; bases outside gene matches: 6. Written as DNA, the CDR3 is TGCGCCAGCAGCGGAGGACAGGGTGTTGGAAACACCATATATTTT. Translating gives CASSGGQGVGNTIYF.

The chain has TRBV6-5 and TRBJ2-1; TRBD2 matches at 8 bases. This CDR3 comprises 15 residues. Germline lookup yields CDR1 MNHEY and CDR2 SVGAGI. The V gene end was trimmed by 3 bases and the J gene end by 10 bases; junction bases not matched to a gene: 11. The CDR3 DNA follows: TGTGCCAGCAGTTATGGGACTAGACAAACAACGGAGCAGTTCTTC. As protein: CASSYGTRQTTEQFF.

The V call is TRBV11-3, the J call TRBJ2-1; D perhaps matches TRBD1 (5 bases). This CDR3 spans 12 amino acids. The V gene lost 1 base and the J gene lost 8 bases, with 6 bases spanning the gap. Germline V gene lookup returns CDR1 SGHNT and CDR2 YENEEA. In nucleotides, the CDR3 is TGTGCCAGCAGCTTAGGGGGCGATGAGCAGTTCTTC. Translating gives CASSLGGDEQFF.

The chain carries TRBV9 and TRBJ2-7, with D possibly being TRBD2 (7 bases). Looked up from germline, CDR1 is SGDLS and CDR2 is YYNGEE. V was trimmed by 4 bases and J by 5 bases, leaving 16 bases between them. The CDR3 totals 14 residues. This CDR3 is CASSPRGAKDEQYF. The CDR3 coding sequence is TGTGCCAGCAGCCCCCGGGGGGCAAAGGACGAGCAGTACTTC.